These 3 T cell receptor beta chains originate from one sample sequenced in a study of vaccination effects on CD4 cells after COVID-19. These receptors are not linked to any known antigen. ViraFEST assay sequencing came after antigen-specific CD4+ T cells were expanded with viral peptide pools. Once cultured for approximately 10 days, the cells underwent separation to obtain CD4+ T cells. Among the vaccine recipients, none had a prior SARS-CoV-2 infection, and nucleocapsid antibodies were negative. Profiled with immunoSEQ multiplex PCR; TCRdb holds only in-frame clones, not every one. The table lists over 45,000 clones, roughly 70% of them singletons. The sequences come from CD4+ T cells from PBMCs cultured with SARS-CoV-2 spike peptides, collected before COVID-19 vaccination. These receptors were collected from a human donor who received a COVID-19 vaccine.

The gene calls are TRBV5-1 and TRBJ2-4, with 7 bases that match TRBD1. The V and J ends lost 1 base and 0 bases, in that order; junction bases with no gene match: 4. This CDR3 has 16 residues. From germline, CDR1 is SGHRS and CDR2 YFSETQ. The CDR3 spells CASSLRGLLAKNIQYF. DNA of the CDR3: TGCGCCAGCAGCTTGAGGGGGCTATTAGCCAAAAACATTCAGTACTTC.

This clone came up once. This chain uses TRBV2 with TRBJ1-4, with D unresolved. The germline V gene encodes CDR1 SNHLY and CDR2 FYNNEI. The CDR3 has 12 residues. The CDR3 DNA follows: TGTGGATCGGGCTTATCTGGGGAAAAACTGTTTTTT. It yields the protein CGSGLSGEKLFF.

This clone was seen a handful of times. The chain joins TRBV4-2 to TRBJ1-2, with TRBD1 matching 9 bases. V shed 4 bases, J shed 4 bases, and the junction held 7 bases outside the gene matches. The CDR3 is 15 amino acids. Germline V gene lookup returns CDR1 LGHNA and CDR2 YNFKEQ. CDR3 sequence (DNA): TGTGCCAGCAGCCCCCGGGACAGGGAAACCTATGGCTACACCTTC. This sequence encodes CASSPRDRETYGYTF.